Following are 15 T cell receptor beta chains from one sample sequenced in a study of blood T cell repertoires in COVID-19. Produced via immunoSEQ multiplex PCR; TCRdb's table is partial and in-frame only. Of around 300,000 clones listed, 75% to 90% are singletons. The sequencing sample was made of peripheral blood. The receptors here all came from a woman in her 40s with acute or convalescent COVID-19.

V gene TRBV5-6 combines with J gene TRBJ1-5; 8 nucleotides agree with TRBD1. Germline CDR1 is SGHDT and CDR2 is YYEEEE. The junction had 7 bases not matched to a gene; V was cut back by 2 bases and J by 6 bases. This CDR3 region has 15 residues. CDR3 nucleotides: TGTGCCAGCAGCTTCATGGACAGGGATTCTCAGCCCCAGCATTTT. Amino acid sequence: CASSFMDRDSQPQHF.

This clone was observed a handful of times. This sequence joins TRBV11-3 and TRBJ1-1; D possibly corresponds to TRBD1 (5 bases). Germline CDR1 is SGHNT and CDR2 is YENEEA. The CDR3 is 13 residues long. V lost 5 bases and J lost 3, with 10 bases in between. CDR3 bases: TGTGCCAGCAGCCGACGGGGGGACACTGAAGCTTTCTTT. Protein sequence: CASSRRGDTEAFF. The complete variable domain, with remaining parts taken from reference TRBV11-3 and TRBJ1-1, reads EAGVVQSPRYKIIEKKQPVAFWCNPISGHNTLYWYLQNLGQGPELLIRYENEEAVDDSQLPKDRFSAERLKGVDSTLKIQPAELGDSAVYLCASSRRGDTEAFFGQGTRLTVV.

The chain combines TRBV2 with TRBJ2-3; 10 bases fit TRBD1. After removal of 7 bases from V and 6 bases from J, the junction contained 7 bases not matched to a gene. The CDR3 loop spans 14 amino acids. Germline CDR1 SNHLY, CDR2 FYNNEI. The CDR3, as DNA: TGTGCCAGCATGAGGGACAGGGGTGGTGATACGCAGTATTTT. It translates to CASMRDRGGDTQYF.

The chain is built from TRBV29-1 and TRBJ2-3; tentatively, D is TRBD2 (6 bases). With 6 bases removed from V and 7 bases from J, the gap between germline ends came to 14 bases. The CDR3 is made up of 12 amino acids. Germline values: CDR1 SQVTM, CDR2 ANQGSEA. The CDR3 is CSVQTAGYTQYF. Written as DNA, the CDR3 is TGCAGCGTGCAGACTGCGGGGTATACGCAGTATTTT.

This rearrangement joins TRBV19 to TRBJ1-2, with unresolved D. The CDR3 sequence is 14 residues long. Trimming removed 7 bases at V and 3 bases at J, with 15 bases between. Germline V gene sequence: CDR1 LNHDA, CDR2 SQIVND (reference sequence). The CDR3 nucleotides read TGTGCCAGTACCCCCCTCGTCGGGGACTATGGCTACACCTTC. This sequence encodes CASTPLVGDYGYTF.

The gene calls are TRBV6-5 and TRBJ1-2, with 8 positions matching TRBD1. With V trimmed by 6 bases and J by 4 bases, 7 bases remained unmatched. This CDR3 comprises 14 residues. The germline CDR1 and CDR2 sequences are MNHEY and SVGAGI. CDR3 residues: CASSAQGGSYGYTF. CDR3 DNA sequence: TGTGCCAGCAGCGCACAGGGGGGTAGCTATGGCTACACCTTC.

The V and J genes are TRBV6-1 and TRBJ1-2, with 9 bases that match TRBD1. CDR3 length equals 16 residues. J lost 1 base, V lost 4 bases, and 7 bases had no gene match. The germline CDR1 and CDR2 sequences are MNHNS and SASEGT. CDR3 DNA sequence: TGTGCCAGCAGTGCGTCCCTGACAGGGGGTAACTATGGCTACACCTTC. It translates to CASSASLTGGNYGYTF.

J is TRBJ2-5 and V is TRBV7-3; 11 bases are a match to TRBD2. Unmatched junction bases numbered 6, after V lost 4 bases and J lost 5 bases. The CDR3 loop spans 15 amino acids. The germline CDR1 and CDR2 sequences are SGHTA and FQGTGA. The CDR3 nucleotides are TGTGCCAGCAGCTATGGACTAGCGGGTGGGGAGACCCAGTACTTC. This gives the protein CASSYGLAGGETQYF. The full variable domain, its missing parts supplied by reference TRBV7-3 and TRBJ2-5, is GAGVSQTPSNKVTEKGKYVELRCDPISGHTALYWYRQSLGQGPEFLIYFQGTGAADDSGLPNDRFFAVRPEGSVSTLKIQRTERGDSAVYLCASSYGLAGGETQYFGPGTRLLVL.

V gene TRBV3-1 (or the pseudogene TRBV3-2) combines with J gene TRBJ1-2, with TRBD1 as a possible D gene (5 bases). The CDR3 contains 14 residues. Germline V gene data show CDR1 as LGHDT and CDR2 as YNNKEL (reference sequence). The V and J ends lost 4 bases and 7 bases respectively, with 16 bases between them. As DNA, the CDR3 is TGTGCCAGCAGCCCAGCAGGGAAAAGATCTGGCTACACCTTC. It translates to CASSPAGKRSGYTF.

The chain recombines TRBV13 with TRBJ2-5; 9 bases match TRBD2. Looked up from germline, CDR1 is PRHDT and CDR2 is FYEKMQ (reference sequence). This CDR3 region has 15 residues. The J segment lost 5 bases and the V segment lost 6 bases, leaving 10 bases of the junction unmatched. Here the CDR3 reads CASSSRGGAGETQYF. As DNA, the CDR3 is TGTGCCAGCAGTTCCCGCGGGGGGGCCGGCGAGACCCAGTACTTC.

The chain carries TRBV7-8 and TRBJ2-6; a weak D match, TRBD2 (5 bases). This CDR3 contains 18 residues. V lost 2 bases to trimming and J lost 2 bases, with 16 bases between them. Germline CDR1 SGHVS, CDR2 FQNEAQ. CDR3: CASSLSSGGSTGANVLTF. In nucleotides, the CDR3 is TGTGCCAGCAGCTTAAGTTCGGGCGGGTCTACTGGGGCCAACGTCCTGACTTTC.

V is TRBV11-2 and J is TRBJ1-4; no firm D call. V dropped 1 base and J dropped 0 bases, with 9 bases sitting between them. The germline CDR1 and CDR2 sequences are SGHAT and FQNNGV. CDR3 length: 16 amino acids. CDR3 DNA sequence: TGTGCCAGCAGCTTAGGGCGGGCGGCAACTAATGAAAAACTGTTTTTT. Its protein product is CASSLGRAATNEKLFF.

The chain joins TRBV27 to TRBJ1-1; 9 positions agree with TRBD1. V was pared by 7 bases and J by 6 bases, with 9 bases of the junction left unmatched. Germline CDR1 is MNHEY and CDR2 is SMNVEV (reference sequence). The CDR3 spans 14 residues. The CDR3, as DNA: TGTGCCAGCACCGGGACAGGGATCGGCGCTGAAGCTTTCTTT. Its translation: CASTGTGIGAEAFF.

The chain has TRBV7-2 and TRBJ1-1; D is perhaps TRBD1 (5 bases). This CDR3 comprises 13 residues. Germline CDR1 and CDR2: SGHTA and FQGNSA. The germline V and J ends were trimmed by 4 bases and 5 bases, with 11 bases remaining between them. DNA for the CDR3: TGTGCCAGCAGCTACGGGACTCCAACTGAAGCTTTCTTT. It specifies CASSYGTPTEAFF.

The chain couples TRBV19 to TRBJ2-5, with TRBD2 identical over 10 bases. The CDR3 is 14 residues long. Germline lookup yields CDR1 LNHDA and CDR2 SQIVND (reference sequence). V lost 9 bases and J lost 1; bases outside the gene matches: 5. CDR3 nucleotides: TGTGCCAGCCGTCTAGCGGGGGCCCAAGAGACCCAGTACTTC. Translating it yields CASRLAGAQETQYF.